These T cell receptor beta chains were read from a single sample in a study of blood T cell repertoires in COVID-19. This table comes from immunoSEQ multiplex PCR, and its TCRdb copy is limited to in-frame clones, with some not included. The table has some 160,000 clones, more than 75% seen once. Specimen: peripheral blood. The origin of the receptors is a man aged 50 or older who had recovered from COVID-19. The CDR3 runs from the conserved cysteine through the conserved F or W. The order of the fields is D gene, clone size, J gene, CDR3 length, V gene, CDR3 DNA, CDR3 protein. The D gene is left open where the match is weak. Some rows have no size entry. The others give once, few or many, or a class for an expanded clone.

d_gene: TRBD2; abundance: .; j_gene: TRBJ2-3; len: 16; v_gene: TRBV2; CDR3nt: TGTGCCAGCAGGGTTCCGACTAGCGGGAGTCGGGATACGCAGTATTTT; CDR3aa: CASRVPTSGSRDTQYF
d_gene: .; abundance: .; j_gene: TRBJ1-2; len: 14; v_gene: TRBV4-1; CDR3nt: TGCGCCAGCAGCCAACCTACAGGGACCTATGGCTACACCTTC; CDR3aa: CASSQPTGTYGYTF
d_gene: TRBD2; abundance: .; j_gene: TRBJ2-2; len: 14; v_gene: TRBV6-5; CDR3nt: TGTGCCACCCTTAGCGGGGGGGCTTCCAGGGAGCTGTTTTTT; CDR3aa: CATLSGGASRELFF
d_gene: TRBD1; abundance: .; j_gene: TRBJ1-1; len: 13; v_gene: TRBV19; CDR3nt: TGTGCCAGTGAAACAGGGGGCAGGACTGAAGCTTTCTTT; CDR3aa: CASETGGRTEAFF
d_gene: .; abundance: .; j_gene: TRBJ2-1; len: 10; v_gene: TRBV28; CDR3nt: TGTGCCAGCAGATACAGGGAGCAGTTCTTC; CDR3aa: CASRYREQFF
d_gene: TRBD1; abundance: .; j_gene: TRBJ2-5; len: 16; v_gene: TRBV5-6; CDR3nt: TGTGCCAGCAGCGATGGTCTCGGGACAGGGGGCGAGACCCAGTACTTC; CDR3aa: CASSDGLGTGGETQYF
d_gene: TRBD1; abundance: .; j_gene: TRBJ2-3; len: 14; v_gene: TRBV13; CDR3nt: TGTGCCAGCAGCCCATGGACAGGGAAGGATACGCAGTATTTT; CDR3aa: CASSPWTGKDTQYF
d_gene: TRBD2; abundance: .; j_gene: TRBJ2-4; len: 19; v_gene: TRBV19; CDR3nt: TGTGCCAGTAGTCGCACCGGGACTAGCGGGGGGGAAAACAAAAACATTCAGTACTTC; CDR3aa: CASSRTGTSGGENKNIQYF
d_gene: .; abundance: .; j_gene: TRBJ2-7; len: 16; v_gene: TRBV27; CDR3nt: TGTGCCAGCAGTTTGCAAGGACAACGTCTAACCTACGAGCAGTACTTC; CDR3aa: CASSLQGQRLTYEQYF
d_gene: .; abundance: .; j_gene: TRBJ2-1; len: 13; v_gene: TRBV5-5; CDR3nt: TGTGCCAGCAGACGACGGGACACCGAAGTGCAGTTCTTC; CDR3aa: CASRRRDTEVQFF
d_gene: TRBD1; abundance: .; j_gene: TRBJ2-5; len: 13; v_gene: TRBV5-6; CDR3nt: TGTGCCACTGGGGCAGGGGGCCAAGAGACCCAGTACTTC; CDR3aa: CATGAGGQETQYF
d_gene: TRBD2; abundance: .; j_gene: TRBJ2-7; len: 14; v_gene: TRBV11-2; CDR3nt: TGTGCCAGCAGCTTAGGAAGCGGGAGATTCGAGCAGTACTTC; CDR3aa: CASSLGSGRFEQYF
d_gene: TRBD1; abundance: .; j_gene: TRBJ1-5; len: 16; v_gene: TRBV4-3; CDR3nt: TGCGCCAGCAGCCAAGAAGGACAGGATAGCAATCAGCCCCAGCATTTT; CDR3aa: CASSQEGQDSNQPQHF
d_gene: .; abundance: once; j_gene: TRBJ2-2; len: 15; v_gene: TRBV9; CDR3nt: TGTGCCAGCAGCGTAGCTTTTATGAACACCGGGGAGCTGTTTTTT; CDR3aa: CASSVAFMNTGELFF
d_gene: .; abundance: .; j_gene: TRBJ1-2; len: 14; v_gene: TRBV7-9; CDR3nt: TGTGCCAGCAGCTTAGGGTCAGCTAACTATGGCTACACCTTC; CDR3aa: CASSLGSANYGYTF